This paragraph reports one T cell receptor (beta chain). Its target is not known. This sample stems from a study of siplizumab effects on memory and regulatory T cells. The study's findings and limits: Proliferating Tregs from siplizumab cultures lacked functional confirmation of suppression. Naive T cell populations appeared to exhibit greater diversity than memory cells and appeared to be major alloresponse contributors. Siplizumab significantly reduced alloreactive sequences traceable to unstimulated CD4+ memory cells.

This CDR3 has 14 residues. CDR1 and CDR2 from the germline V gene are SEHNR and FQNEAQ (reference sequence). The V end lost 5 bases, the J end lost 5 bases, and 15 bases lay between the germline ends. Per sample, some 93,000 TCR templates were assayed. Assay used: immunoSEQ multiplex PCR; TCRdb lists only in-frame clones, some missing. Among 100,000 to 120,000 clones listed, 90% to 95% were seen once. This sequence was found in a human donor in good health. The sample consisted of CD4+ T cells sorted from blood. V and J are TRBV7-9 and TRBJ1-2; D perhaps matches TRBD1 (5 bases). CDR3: CASSGALNPYGYTF. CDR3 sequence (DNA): TGTGCCAGCAGCGGGGCCTTAAACCCTTATGGCTACACCTTC.